These 20 T cell receptor beta chains were sequenced from one sample in a study of OX40 agonist ivuxolimab in advanced cancers. TCRdb keeps only in-frame clones here, not all; method: immunoSEQ multiplex PCR. The table records approximately 74,000 clones, just over 90% of them present only once. The sequences come from CD4+ or CD8+ T cells sorted from blood, collected in a trial of the OX40 agonist ivuxolimab. These receptors were collected from an adult with an advanced solid tumor such as melanoma, head and neck, liver or kidney cancer.

The chain combines TRBV29-1 with TRBJ1-2; 7 nucleotides agree with TRBD1. V lost 3 bases, J lost 6 bases, and 7 bases stayed unmatched. The CDR3 extends over 13 amino acids. CDR1 and CDR2 from the germline V gene are SQVTM and ANQGSEA. The CDR3 loop is CSVDPGGLDGYTF. Here the CDR3 DNA reads TGCAGCGTTGACCCAGGGGGATTAGATGGCTACACCTTC.

The V gene is TRBV30, the J gene TRBJ2-3; the match to TRBD2 covers 7 bases. The V gene's germline CDR1 is GTSNPN and CDR2 SVGIG (reference sequence). The CDR3 sequence is 17 residues long. The trim removed 0 bases at V and 4 bases at J, leaving 13 bases unmatched. CDR3 nucleotides: TGTGCCTGGAGTGTACCCCGGACTAGTCTTAGCGCAGATACGCAGTATTTT. The encoded protein is CAWSVPRTSLSADTQYF.

The rearrangement links TRBV7-9 to TRBJ1-1, with D tentatively TRBD1 (5 bases). The CDR3 sequence is 17 residues long. Germline V CDR1 and CDR2: SEHNR, FQNEAQ (reference sequence). V was pared by 1 base and J by 5 bases, with 20 bases between. The CDR3 DNA reads TGTGCCAGCAGCTTAGAGGGACCCCGGCAGGGCCGGACTGAAGCTTTCTTT. Protein product: CASSLEGPRQGRTEAFF.

The chain couples TRBV5-1 to TRBJ2-5, with TRBD1 matching 7 bases. V was clipped by 2 bases and J by 5 bases; unmatched bases: 9. CDR1 is SGHRS and CDR2 is YFSETQ in the germline V gene. The CDR3 spans 15 residues. CDR3 protein: CASSFVGGGGETQYF. The CDR3 DNA is TGCGCCAGCAGCTTCGTAGGGGGCGGTGGGGAGACCCAGTACTTC.

The V call is TRBV6-5, the J call TRBJ1-5; TRBD1 might be the D (5 bases). Germline V gene lookup returns CDR1 MNHEY and CDR2 SVGAGI. The V end was cut by 6 bases, the J end by 2 bases, with 14 bases between. This CDR3 comprises 15 residues. CDR3 nucleotide sequence: TGTGCCAGCAGAGAAACAGGAAGTGGCAATCAGCCCCAGCATTTT. The encoded protein is CASRETGSGNQPQHF.

The chain carries TRBV6-1 and TRBJ1-1, with TRBD1 identical over 8 bases. Per the germline V gene, CDR1 is MNHNS and CDR2 is SASEGT. The trim removed 4 bases at V and 3 bases at J, leaving 7 bases unmatched. This CDR3 is 15 amino acids long. CDR3 sequence: CASSVPGQGYTEAFF. The CDR3 DNA reads as TGTGCCAGCAGTGTTCCTGGACAGGGTTACACTGAAGCTTTCTTT.

The J gene is TRBJ1-6, the V gene TRBV19, with 8 positions matching TRBD1. CDR1 and CDR2 (germline): LNHDA, SQIVND (reference sequence). The J segment lost 14 bases and the V segment lost 5 bases, leaving 17 bases of the junction unmatched. The CDR3 runs 16 residues. CDR3 in DNA: TGTGCCAGTAGTGCCGAAGGGACCCTAACACAGGGGGCCCTCCACTTT. This encodes CASSAEGTLTQGALHF.

The chain is built from TRBV30 and TRBJ2-1; tentatively, D is TRBD2 (5 bases). Germline loops: CDR1 GTSNPN, CDR2 SVGIG (reference sequence). The germline V and J ends were trimmed by 4 bases and 12 bases, with 13 bases remaining between them. CDR3 length: 11 amino acids. The DNA of the CDR3 is TGTGCCTGGACCCCCGGGGTTGGGCAGTTCTTC. This translates into CAWTPGVGQFF.

The genes are TRBV19 and TRBJ2-1; D ambiguous. Germline assignment: CDR1 LNHDA and CDR2 SQIVND (reference sequence). Trimming removed 5 bases at V and 0 bases at J, with 14 bases between. The CDR3 runs 16 residues. CDR3 nucleotides: TGTGCCAGTAGTGGACCTCGGGTAAACTCCTACAATGAGCAGTTCTTC. It yields the protein CASSGPRVNSYNEQFF.

V and J are TRBV27 and TRBJ2-7; D is ambiguous. Germline CDR1 and CDR2: MNHEY and SMNVEV (reference sequence). The CDR3 has 10 residues. V was clipped by 4 bases and J by 5 bases, with 3 bases between them. In nucleotides, the CDR3 is TGTGCCAGCAGTTACCACGAGCAGTACTTC. It specifies CASSYHEQYF.

This sequence joins TRBV10-1 and TRBJ1-4, with TRBD1 identical over 7 bases. The ends lost 5 bases at V and 8 bases at J; junction bases unmatched: 5. The CDR3 totals 13 residues. The V gene's germline CDR1 is WNHNN and CDR2 SYGVQD (reference sequence). CDR3 nucleotides: TGCGCCAGCAGTTTCAGGGGGTTCGAAAAACTGTTTTTT. Protein: CASSFRGFEKLFF.

This clone was seen a single time. This rearrangement joins TRBV27 to TRBJ2-7; D is perhaps TRBD1 (6 bases). Germline CDR1 MNHEY, CDR2 SMNVEV (reference sequence). V was clipped by 6 bases and J by 0 bases, with 21 bases between them. This CDR3 region has 17 residues. In DNA, the CDR3 is TGTGCCAGCAGATACAGGGTTGACGGGGTAAGCTCCTACGAGCAGTACTTC. Its translation: CASRYRVDGVSSYEQYF.

This rearrangement joins TRBV2 to TRBJ2-2; maybe TRBD1 (5 bases). The V end lost 11 bases, the J end lost 0 bases, and 13 bases lay between the germline ends. Germline CDR1 is SNHLY and CDR2 is FYNNEI. The CDR3 is 14 amino acids. The CDR3 region is CAFAGFTNTGELFF. CDR3 DNA: TGTGCCTTCGCAGGGTTTACGAACACCGGGGAGCTGTTTTTT.

The chain recombines TRBV21-1 with TRBJ1-5; TRBD1, the table's D call, was not compared with the DNA. TRBV21-1 is deemed a pseudogene. The CDR3 loop spans 15 amino acids. The CDR3 DNA reads as TGTGCCAGCAGCAAAATACAGGGGGCCGGTCAGCCCCAGCATTTT. This translates into CASSKIQGAGQPQHF.

This chain links TRBV6-6 with TRBJ1-5; 7 bases agree with TRBD1. Germline CDR1 is MNHNY and CDR2 is SVGAGI (reference sequence). V was clipped by 8 bases and J by 5 bases; unmatched bases: 3. The length of the CDR3 is 12 residues. CDR3 DNA sequence: TGTGCCAGCCGGACAGGCTATCAGCCCCAGCATTTT. It yields the protein CASRTGYQPQHF.

V is TRBV28 and J is TRBJ1-1; 8 bases map to TRBD1. Looked up from germline, CDR1 is MDHEN and CDR2 is SYDVKM. V lost 1 base and J lost 7; bases outside the gene matches: 5. This CDR3 comprises 14 residues. The CDR3 is CASSLLGQVVEAFF. The CDR3, as DNA: TGTGCCAGCAGTTTATTGGGACAGGTAGTTGAAGCTTTCTTT.

The DNA of the CDR3 is TGTGCCTGGACCCAGCCGGGCAATCAGCCCCAGCATTTT. Amino acid sequence: CAWTQPGNQPQHF. The chain has TRBV30 and TRBJ1-5; D call uncertain. Germline-derived CDR1 and CDR2 are GTSNPN and SVGIG (reference sequence). Trimming left V 4 bases short and J 2 bases short, with 9 bases between. This CDR3 is built from 13 residues.

J is TRBJ2-7 and V is TRBV14; D is uncertain. This CDR3 region has 14 residues. The V end lost 4 bases, the J end lost 2 bases, and 12 bases lay between the germline ends. Germline V gives CDR1 SGHDN, CDR2 FVKESK. The CDR3 DNA is TGTGCCAGCAGCCGCGGCGGCTTAACCTACGAGCAGTACTTC. Translating gives CASSRGGLTYEQYF.

V and J are TRBV7-2 and TRBJ2-5; TRBD1 matches 10 bases. The CDR3 is 15 residues long. V shed 2 bases and J 3 bases; nucleotides not matched to a gene: 3. Germline CDR1 and CDR2: SGHTA and FQGNSA. The CDR3 loop reads CASSLIGTGEETQYF. CDR3 coding DNA: TGTGCCAGCAGCTTAATAGGGACAGGGGAAGAGACCCAGTACTTC.

The gene calls are TRBV15 and TRBJ2-3, with 9 bases lining up with TRBD2. The CDR3 spans 17 residues. Germline V lookup: CDR1 LNHNV, CDR2 YYDKDF (reference sequence). Trimming removed 0 bases from V and 4 bases from J; junction bases left unmatched: 8. The CDR3 loop reads CATSRDRLREGADTQYF. CDR3 nucleotide sequence: TGTGCCACCAGCAGAGATCGGCTGCGGGAGGGTGCAGATACGCAGTATTTT. Complete variable domain (other parts from reference TRBV15 and TRBJ2-3): DAMVIQNPRYQVTQFGKPVTLSCSQTLNHNVMYWYQQKSSQAPKLLFHYYDKDFNNEADTPDNFQSRRPNTSFCFLDIRSPGLGDTAMYLCATSRDRLREGADTQYFGPGTRLTVL.